This T cell receptor beta chain was recovered during a study of tumor-infiltrating lymphocytes in primary liver carcinoma. Study overall: Staged T1-T3 N0M0, the tumors had sizes that ranged from about 4.2 to 11 cm across.

The CDR3 extends over 13 amino acids. Germline loops: CDR1 MDHEN, CDR2 SYDVKM. V trimming: 6 bases; J trimming: 4 bases; junction bases outside the gene matches: 3. Points from the study as a whole: Tumor top-250-clone fractions significantly exceeded those of blood (p = 0.039). Researchers found tumor-adjacent and tumor-blood pairs overlapped less than tumor region pairs. Each sample was bulk and unsorted; consequently, CD4+ and CD8+ repertoires were not compared.

Using a constant-region primer together with ProtoScript II reverse transcriptase, TCR beta cDNA was made from roughly 540 ng of total RNA. Generation of the TCR beta libraries relied on three nested multiplex PCR rounds using slightly modified ARM-PCR. The two initial PCR rounds, about 9 cycles each, used TRBV1-TRBV30 forward and C-beta reverse primers. TCRdb re-called the multiplex PCR reads with MiXCR, one entry per CDR3 protein. The sample contains over 250,000 distinct CDR3 sequences, roughly 60% of which appear only once. Out of unsorted whole blood came the blood RNA, and germline DNA was extracted as well. This clonotype was seen a few times. Its antigen is as yet unknown.

This TCR was sampled from a woman younger than 45 with primary liver carcinoma and hepatitis B virus infection. This chain links TRBV28 with TRBJ1-2, with 9 bases aligning to TRBD1. Specimen: peripheral blood. The CDR3 DNA reads as TGTGCCAGCAGGAAGGACAGGGGCTATGGCTACACCTTC. Translation gives CASRKDRGYGYTF.